One sample yielded the 2 T cell receptor beta chains listed below, sequenced in a study of blood T cell repertoires in COVID-19. Sequenced by immunoSEQ multiplex PCR; TCRdb stores in-frame clones only, minus some. Of fewer than 350,000 clones listed, about 89% are singletons. Sequenced sample: PBMCs or T cells enriched from blood (not recorded which). The receptors here all came from a woman aged 40 to 55 who had recovered from COVID-19.

DNA for the CDR3: TGTGCCAGCAGCTGGCCTGGGGCGGCCCCCAAGGGCAATGAGCAGTTCTTC. Translation gives CASSWPGAAPKGNEQFF. V and J are TRBV11-2 and TRBJ2-1; weak D call: TRBD1 (5 bases). Germline CDR1 reads SGHAT; CDR2 reads FQNNGV. Trimming took 4 bases from V and 6 from J, leaving 22 bases between them. The CDR3 covers 17 residues.

The genes are TRBV6-5 and TRBJ2-7; tentative D call: TRBD1 (6 bases). Trimming removed 2 bases from V and 3 bases from J, with 14 bases in between. There are 15 residues in the CDR3. CDR1 and CDR2 from the germline V gene are MNHEY and SVGAGI. For the CDR3, the DNA is TGTGCCAGCAGTTACCCCACTGGACAGTTCTACGAGCAGTACTTC. Its translation: CASSYPTGQFYEQYF.